This entry describes one T cell receptor (beta chain). Authors' methods: Reference gene primer amplification yielded estimated nucleated cell counts. TCRdb keeps only in-frame clones here, not all; method: immunoSEQ multiplex PCR. The DNA was the basis for D and trimming; V, J and clone size are from that table. Of 120,000 to 150,000 clones detected, 80% to 85% appear once; the ten largest clones hold about 39%. The entry originates in a study of blood T cell repertoires in COVID-19. On the study more broadly: Samples representing acute and convalescent COVID-19 were sourced from the United States, Italy and Spain. PBMCs, B-cell-depleted T cells, or T cells provided the cDNA or gDNA that made up the material.

The sequence was obtained from a human donor in a cohort sampled during active COVID-19. The specimen sequenced was peripheral blood.

CDR3 in amino acids: CASSLDRAGSLEQFF. Here the CDR3 DNA reads TGCGCCAGCAGCTTGGACAGGGCGGGCTCCCTCGAGCAGTTCTTC. The V gene is TRBV5-1, the J gene TRBJ2-1; a possible D gene is TRBD1 (6 bases). V was clipped by 0 bases and J by 10 bases, with 17 bases between them. The CDR3 consists of 15 residues. The germline V gene encodes CDR1 SGHRS and CDR2 YFSETQ. Combining the CDR3 with reference TRBV5-1 and TRBJ2-1 gives the whole variable domain KAGVTQTPRYLIKTRGQQVTLSCSPISGHRSVSWYQQTPGQGLQFLFEYFSETQRNKGNFPGRFSGRQFSNSRSEMNVSTLELGDSALYLCASSLDRAGSLEQFFGPGTRLTVL.